The text below deals with one T cell receptor (beta chain). Its specificity is not known. The PCR employed 60 Vbeta primers together with 13 Jbeta primers. Using immunoSEQ multiplex PCR, the repertoire was profiled, and TCRdb retains in-frame clones only, with some absent. This table holds fewer than 110,000 clones, 75% to 90% found once. This specimen belongs to a study of cytomegalovirus exposure and HLA in healthy donors. Overall study findings and caveats: Later on, an analysis showed TCR association rates differing by HLA locus, with DRB1 the most and HLA-C the fewest. Sequence variants that were highly shared formed a cluster that was likely a sequencing artifact. In presence/absence analyses, roughly uniform sequencing depth across donors was assumed. With high specificity and sensitivity, the classifier reportedly diagnosed cytomegalovirus status.

Germline CDR1 SGHKS, CDR2 YYEKEE (reference sequence). Trimming removed 4 bases at V and 8 bases at J, with 16 bases between. CDR3 size: 14 residues. Sequencing was done on a sample of PBMCs. The sequence came from a man aged 30 to 45 in good health and CMV-seronegative. The chain recombines TRBV5-5 with TRBJ1-5; D perhaps matches TRBD1 (5 bases). CDR3 in DNA: TGTGCCAGCAGCCCCTCGGGGGGGATGGAGCCCCAGCATTTT. Amino acid sequence: CASSPSGGMEPQHF.